This is a list of T cell receptor beta chains from one sample in a study of T cells in tuberculosis. TCRdb keeps only in-frame clones here, not all; method: immunoSEQ multiplex PCR. The profile shows tens of thousands of clones, around 93% of them singletons. Sequenced material: PBMCs. The receptors originated from a donor aged 5 to 30 with latent tuberculosis or without tuberculosis infection. Some clones in this sample may be carry-over from other donors' samples. Each CDR3 is given with its conserved first and last residue. Each record gives: D gene, clone size, V gene, J gene, CDR3 protein, CDR3 DNA. A D gene is named only where the DNA matches it firmly. Only some rows state a clone size, as once, few, many or a class for expanded clones.

D: NA; size: once; V: TRBV4-3; J: TRBJ2-3; CDR3: CASSQDNGGLDTQYF; DNA: TGCGCCAGCAGCCAAGATAATGGGGGGTTGGATACGCAGTATTTT
D: TRBD2; size: NA; V: TRBV6-5; J: TRBJ2-7; CDR3: CASSRIGGASYEQYF; DNA: TGTGCCAGCAGCCGCATCGGGGGGGCCTCCTACGAGCAGTACTTC
D: TRBD1; size: NA; V: TRBV7-2; J: TRBJ1-5; CDR3: CASSWDRGSQPQHF; DNA: TGTGCCAGCAGCTGGGACAGGGGGAGCCAGCCCCAGCATTTT
D: TRBD2; size: NA; V: TRBV13; J: TRBJ2-7; CDR3: CASSAGGAYEQYF; DNA: TGTGCCAGCAGCGCCGGGGGGGCCTACGAGCAGTACTTC
D: NA; size: NA; V: TRBV4-3; J: TRBJ1-4; CDR3: CASSQDARSKHEKLFF; DNA: TGCGCCAGCAGCCAAGATGCCAGATCCAAACACGAAAAACTGTTTTTT
D: NA; size: NA; V: TRBV5-1; J: TRBJ2-1; CDR3: CASSSDTDNEQFF; DNA: TGCGCCAGCAGCTCGGACACCGACAATGAGCAGTTCTTC
D: NA; size: NA; V: TRBV4-1; J: TRBJ1-2; CDR3: CASSQDGGGTRSYGYTF; DNA: TGCGCCAGCAGCCAAGACGGGGGAGGGACCCGTAGCTATGGCTACACCTTC
D: NA; size: NA; V: TRBV5-5; J: TRBJ1-4; CDR3: CASSFTGTPEKLFF; DNA: TGTGCCAGCAGCTTCACAGGGACACCTGAAAAACTGTTTTTT
D: TRBD1; size: NA; V: TRBV5-1; J: TRBJ1-5; CDR3: CASSAGGSNQPQHF; DNA: TGCGCCAGCAGTGCAGGGGGAAGTAATCAGCCCCAGCATTTT
D: NA; size: NA; V: TRBV4-1; J: TRBJ1-5; CDR3: CASSQDWRLAQPQHF; DNA: TGCGCCAGCAGCCAAGATTGGAGGTTAGCCCAGCCCCAGCATTTT
D: TRBD1; size: NA; V: TRBV10-3; J: TRBJ1-2; CDR3: CAISRQGYGYTF; DNA: TGTGCCATCAGTCGACAGGGATATGGCTACACCTTC
D: NA; size: NA; V: TRBV11-3; J: TRBJ2-1; CDR3: CASSTFTTSYNEQFF; DNA: TGTGCCAGCAGCACATTCACTACCTCCTACAATGAGCAGTTCTTC
D: NA; size: NA; V: TRBV19; J: TRBJ1-2; CDR3: CASSPRGVPGYTF; DNA: TGTGCCAGTAGTCCTCGGGGAGTACCTGGCTACACCTTC
D: TRBD1; size: NA; V: TRBV5-5; J: TRBJ2-2; CDR3: CASSQGAYTGELFF; DNA: TGTGCCAGCAGCCAGGGGGCGTACACCGGGGAGCTGTTTTTT
D: TRBD1; size: NA; V: TRBV11-3; J: TRBJ1-1; CDR3: CASSQRWDRPGTEAFF; DNA: TGTGCCAGCAGCCAAAGGTGGGACAGGCCGGGTACTGAAGCTTTCTTT
D: TRBD1; size: NA; V: TRBV30; J: TRBJ1-4; CDR3: CASGASGGSGRTNEKLFF; DNA: TGTGCCTCAGGAGCCTCAGGGGGCTCGGGTCGAACTAATGAAAAACTGTTTTTT
D: NA; size: NA; V: TRBV19; J: TRBJ1-5; CDR3: CASSPSYNQPQHF; DNA: TGTGCCAGTAGTCCCTCTTACAATCAGCCCCAGCATTTT
D: TRBD2; size: once; V: TRBV10-1; J: TRBJ2-5; CDR3: CASSPGTSGQETQYF; DNA: TGCGCCAGCAGCCCCGGGACTAGCGGACAAGAGACCCAGTACTTC
D: TRBD2; size: NA; V: TRBV4-3; J: TRBJ2-1; CDR3: CASSSDAGGQGEQFF; DNA: TGCGCCAGCAGCTCAGACGCGGGGGGGCAGGGTGAGCAGTTCTTC
D: NA; size: NA; V: TRBV10-2; J: TRBJ1-5; CDR3: CASSSSGHLESQPQHF; DNA: TGCGCCAGCAGTTCCTCGGGACACTTAGAAAGCCAGCCCCAGCATTTT
D: TRBD1; size: NA; V: TRBV6-4; J: TRBJ2-1; CDR3: CASRRDRGPYEQFF; DNA: TGTGCCAGCAGGAGGGACAGGGGGCCCTATGAGCAGTTCTTC
D: TRBD1; size: NA; V: TRBV29-1; J: TRBJ1-6; CDR3: CSVALQGADNSPLHF; DNA: TGCAGCGTTGCGCTCCAGGGGGCGGATAATTCACCCCTCCACTTT
D: NA; size: NA; V: TRBV10-3; J: TRBJ1-1; CDR3: CAISESRTPNTEAFF; DNA: TGTGCCATCAGTGAGTCTCGGACACCGAACACTGAAGCTTTCTTT
D: NA; size: medium-sized; V: TRBV28; J: TRBJ1-5; CDR3: CASSFLLTGRNQPQHF; DNA: TGTGCCAGCAGTTTCTTACTGACAGGCCGTAATCAGCCCCAGCATTTT
D: NA; size: NA; V: TRBV25-1; J: TRBJ1-2; CDR3: CASTSTWGEGYTF; DNA: TGTGCCAGCACATCAACCTGGGGGGAAGGCTACACCTTC